Sequencing of this TCR beta chain was carried out in a study of Ad26.COV2.S vaccination and SARS-CoV-2 variants. Across the study: Ad26.COV2.S shots went into the muscle once or twice, 56 days apart.

The repertoire was sequenced with immunoSEQ multiplex PCR; TCRdb's copy has only in-frame clones and lacks some. This table has roughly 380,000 clones, 80% to 90% appearing once. About this clone: Its cognate antigen is unknown.

This CDR3 region has 15 residues. CDR1 and CDR2 from the germline V gene are MNHEY and SVGEGT. With V trimmed by 1 base and J by 5 bases, 2 bases remained unmatched. General study points: Substantial response breadth was reportedly seen for spike-specific CD8+ and CD4+ T cells after vaccination.

Noted treatment: roughly 18 received Ad26.COV2.S at low or high dose, single or two shots; a few received placebo; per-sample allocation not given. Specimens were obtained on day 63 following the first vaccine or placebo injection. Donor was an adult aged 18-55 years in Boston. The chain couples TRBV6-2 or TRBV6-3 to TRBJ2-1; the match to TRBD2 covers 10 bases. Specimen: peripheral blood, collected in a trial of Ad26.COV2.S vaccine versus placebo. This receptor was obtained from a person between 18 and 59 years old who received the Ad26.COV2.S COVID-19 vaccine or a placebo. The CDR3 spells CASSYWTSGDNEQFF. The CDR3 bases are TGTGCCAGCAGTTACTGGACTAGCGGAGACAATGAGCAGTTCTTC.